This record concerns one TCR beta chain sequence. The target of this receptor is not known. There are no base qualities to consult, and no much larger clone falls within one base. The sample belongs to a study of PD-L1 blockade in urothelial cancer (TCRdb year 2017). The study in broad terms: All patients started therapy around 2014 and received atezolizumab 1,200 mg intravenously every 3 weeks. About 90% of the roughly 30 patients were identified as males with urothelial cancer of bladder origin, and a prior smoking history was reported by 18 of 29 patients. An ECOG performance status of 0 or 1 was recorded for the patients, and 0 to 3 prior chemotherapy regimens had been received by the patients. Blood samples were analyzed 3 weeks after the start of treatment (second dose) and 6 weeks after the start of treatment. Blood samples gave a median of 141,255 T cells and 77,000 or so unique TCRs, with a median clonality of around 0.08. Somatic, immune and clinical correlates of response to PD-L1 blockade with atezolizumab in urothelial cancer were the focus of an exploratory multi-omic analysis. Pretreatment tumor samples and matched peripheral blood, collected serially before and after atezolizumab treatment, underwent TCR sequencing. Progression-free survival longer than 6 months counted as durable clinical benefit, and TCR features were additionally tested against both progression-free and overall survival. In the same patients, pretreatment tumors underwent whole exome sequencing and RNA sequencing in addition to TCR sequencing. Roughly ten patients achieved durable clinical benefit and 15 to 20 did not. Twenty-nine patients had pretreatment blood TCR-seq, some 25 had at least one posttreatment blood collection, and some 25 had tumor TCR-seq.

In the paper's terms, the time point label means: pretreatment peripheral blood. A total of 29 patients with locally advanced or metastatic urothelial carcinoma, treated at Memorial Sloan Kettering on a trial protocol, made up the cohort. Peripheral blood mononuclear cells were collected pretreatment and during treatment, with between 1 and 8 total time points per patient. The Qiagen DNeasy Blood extraction kit was used to purify genomic DNA from total PBMCs and from tumor samples. Collected pretreatment and during treatment, PBMCs were isolated and stored as previously described. To estimate absolute template abundance from read counts, synthetic TCR analog templates were spiked into each PCR. Using the immunoSEQ assay, TCRbeta CDR3 regions were amplified from genomic DNA with bias-controlled V and J gene primers. Sequencing of rearranged TCRbeta segments was performed at approximately 20X coverage. Under the source paper's analysis protocol: Sequencing errors were corrected by clustering, and CDR3s were annotated against IMGT so that V, D and J genes could be assigned. Only productive TCRbeta rearrangements were used in downstream analyses, excluding out-of-frame or stop-codon sequences. Clonality was calculated as one minus the Shannon entropy normalized by the log of the number of unique productive sequences. Clones differing between time points or between blood and tumor were identified using Fisher's exact test with Benjamini-Hochberg correction, with an adjusted p below 0.01 applied as the threshold. In TCRdb, the immuneACCESS table is reduced to in-frame sequences with V and J assigned. These tables do not hold every clone; where another copy was compared, an unresolved V gene accounts for under half, and the others remain unexplained. V and J calls and clone size are as listed in that table; D and trimming were resolved from the DNA. The sample includes 100,000 to 150,000 clones, with roughly 84% observed a single time. The top ten clones comprise 2.5% to 4% of the sample.

Broad study findings and their caveats: A pretreatment peripheral blood TCR clonality below the median was linked to improved progression-free and overall survival. Among patients with durable benefit, tumor-associated TCR clones showed greater expansion in peripheral blood 3 weeks after treatment started (n of about 21, p = 0.022). Small sample size (n of about 29) and many exploratory analyses mean the results are intended to be hypothesis-generating.

Its CDR3 holds 15 amino acids, cysteine through phenylalanine. Solely the CDR3 DNA is kept, with 45 bases framed from the first base. Unmatched junction bases come to 9, with V trimmed by 3 bases and J by 3 bases. The germline V gene (reference sequence) sets CDR1 to SGHKS and CDR2 to YYEKEE. This TCR was sampled from a man in his fifties with urothelial cancer. The V gene is TRBV5-5 and the J gene is TRBJ2-7; the central 7 bases match TRBD1. Material: PBMCs, obtained around atezolizumab (anti-PD-L1) treatment. The CDR3 protein sequence reads: CASSSGQGEYYEQYF. The nucleotide sequence reads TGTGCCAGCAGCTCAGGGCAGGGGGAATACTACGAGCAGTACTTC.